This T cell receptor beta chain came from a study of CD8+CD57+ T cells in acquired aplastic anemia. As for the study in general: Sorted CD4+ and CD8+ cells gave an average of 3.2 ug of DNA.

Patients who underwent sequencing had shown CD8+CD57+ cell expansion by flow cytometry. Everyone among the patients had severe acquired aplastic anemia. Patients had not yet gotten any therapy when their blood was taken for sampling. Researchers used genomic DNA as the template to profile TCR beta VDJ and CDR3. TCRdb reprocessed the reads with MiXCR, giving one entry per CDR3 protein. In the table there are 270,000 or so distinct CDR3 sequences, 82% of which are singletons. About this clonotype itself: The junction departs from germline at one end; a sequencing error may be responsible.

CDR1 and CDR2 (germline): LNHDA, SQIVND (reference sequence). The CDR3 runs to 15 residues. This TCR came from a human donor with aplastic anemia. This sequence joins TRBV19 and TRBJ2-5; 10 bases match TRBD2. The material sequenced was sorted CD4+, CD8+, or CD8+CD57+ T cells (not recorded which) from PBMCs. CDR3 bases: TGTGCCAGTAGCCTCGGACTAGCGGAGCAAGAGACCCAGCACTTC. Protein: CASSLGLAEQETQHF.